This T cell receptor (beta chain) was observed in a study of spatial heterogeneity in lung cancer. The junction had 6 bases not matched to a gene; V was cut back by 5 bases and J by 3 bases. The CDR3 has 16 amino acids. Germline CDR1 is SGHAT and CDR2 is FQNNGV. Carried by each TCR cDNA molecule was a unique molecular identifier. MiXCR, run by TCRdb on the 5' RACE reads, gives a single entry per CDR3 protein. The data contain 25,000 to 35,000 distinct CDR3 sequences, around 9.3% of them seen just once; the ten biggest clones take up approximately 30%. Time point noted: blood at routine non-recurrence follow-up after resection. This clonotype was recorded at least ten times.

The chain links TRBV11-2 to TRBJ2-2; the match to TRBD1 covers 10 bases. Source: PBMCs, taken at follow-up. This clonotype was obtained from a female donor with early-stage non-small cell lung cancer. As DNA, the CDR3 is TGTGCCAGCAGCCCCGGGACAGGGGTAGACACCGGGGAGCTGTTTTTT. Encoded protein: CASSPGTGVDTGELFF.